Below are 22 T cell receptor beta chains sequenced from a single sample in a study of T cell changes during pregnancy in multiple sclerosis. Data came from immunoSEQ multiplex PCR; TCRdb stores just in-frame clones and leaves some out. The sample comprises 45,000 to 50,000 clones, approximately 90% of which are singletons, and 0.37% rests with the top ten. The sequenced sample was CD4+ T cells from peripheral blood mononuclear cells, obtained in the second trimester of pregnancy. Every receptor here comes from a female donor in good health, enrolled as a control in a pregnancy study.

CDR3 sequence: CASSLDSYGYTF. CDR3 DNA sequence: TGTGCCAGCTCACTAGACAGCTATGGCTACACCTTC. The rearrangement uses TRBV18 and TRBJ1-2, with D possibly TRBD1 on 5 matching bases. With 4 bases removed from V and 4 bases from J, the gap between germline ends came to 7 bases. Germline CDR1 is KGHSH and CDR2 is LQKENI. The CDR3 is made up of 12 amino acids.

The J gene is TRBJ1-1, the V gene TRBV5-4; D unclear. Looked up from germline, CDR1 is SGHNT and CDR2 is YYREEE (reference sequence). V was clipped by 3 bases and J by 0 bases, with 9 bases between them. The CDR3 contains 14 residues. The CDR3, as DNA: TGTGCCAGCAGCTCCGCGGATTTGAACACTGAAGCTTTCTTT. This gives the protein CASSSADLNTEAFF.

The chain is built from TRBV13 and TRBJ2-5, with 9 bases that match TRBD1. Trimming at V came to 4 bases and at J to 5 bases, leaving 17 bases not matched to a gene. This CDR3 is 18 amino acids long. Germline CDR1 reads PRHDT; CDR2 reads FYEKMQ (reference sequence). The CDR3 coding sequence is TGTGCCAGCAGCTCGACCTCCGGTACAGGGGGCTTGGGGGAGACCCAGTACTTC. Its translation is CASSSTSGTGGLGETQYF.

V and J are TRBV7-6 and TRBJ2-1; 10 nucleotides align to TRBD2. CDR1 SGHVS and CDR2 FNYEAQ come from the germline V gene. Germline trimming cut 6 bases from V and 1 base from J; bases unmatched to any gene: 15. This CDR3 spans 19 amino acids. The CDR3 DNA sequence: TGTGCCAGCAGTTCGATAGCGGGGGGCGCCACCTCATCCTACAATGAGCAGTTCTTC. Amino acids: CASSSIAGGATSSYNEQFF.

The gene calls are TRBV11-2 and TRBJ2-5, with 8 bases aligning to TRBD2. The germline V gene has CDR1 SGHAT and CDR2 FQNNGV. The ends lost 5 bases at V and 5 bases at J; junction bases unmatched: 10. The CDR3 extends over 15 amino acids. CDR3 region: CASSRGGDHGETQYF. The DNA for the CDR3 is TGTGCCAGCAGCCGGGGGGGGGATCACGGGGAGACCCAGTACTTC.

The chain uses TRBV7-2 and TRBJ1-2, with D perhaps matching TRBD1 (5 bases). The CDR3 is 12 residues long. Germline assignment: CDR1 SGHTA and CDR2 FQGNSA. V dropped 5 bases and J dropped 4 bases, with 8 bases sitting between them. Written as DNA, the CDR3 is TGTGCCAGCAGCCTAGACAGCTATGGCTACACCTTC. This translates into CASSLDSYGYTF. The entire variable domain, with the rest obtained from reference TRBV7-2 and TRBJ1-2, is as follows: GAGVSQSPSNKVTEKGKDVELRCDPISGHTALYWYRQSLGQGLEFLIYFQGNSAPDKSGLPSDRFSAERTGGSVSTLTIQRTQQEDSAVYLCASSLDSYGYTFGSGTRLTVV.

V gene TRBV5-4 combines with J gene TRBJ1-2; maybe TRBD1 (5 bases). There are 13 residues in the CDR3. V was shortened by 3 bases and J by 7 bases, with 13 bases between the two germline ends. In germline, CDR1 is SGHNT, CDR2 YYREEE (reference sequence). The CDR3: CASSSFDRGGYTF. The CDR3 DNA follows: TGTGCCAGCAGCTCCTTCGACAGAGGTGGCTACACCTTC.

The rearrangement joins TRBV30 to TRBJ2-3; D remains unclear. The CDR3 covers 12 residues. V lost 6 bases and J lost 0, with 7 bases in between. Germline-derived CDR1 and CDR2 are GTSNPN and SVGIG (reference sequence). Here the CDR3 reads CACQVSTDTQYF. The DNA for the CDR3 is TGTGCCTGCCAGGTCAGCACAGATACGCAGTATTTT.

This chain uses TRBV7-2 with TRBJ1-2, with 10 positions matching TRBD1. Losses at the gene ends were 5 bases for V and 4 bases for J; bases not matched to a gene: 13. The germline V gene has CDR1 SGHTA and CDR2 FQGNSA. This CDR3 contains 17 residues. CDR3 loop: CASSRLRDRGRVYGYTF. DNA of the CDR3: TGTGCCAGCAGCCGCCTCCGGGACAGGGGACGAGTCTATGGCTACACCTTC. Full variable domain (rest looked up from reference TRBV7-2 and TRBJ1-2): GAGVSQSPSNKVTEKGKDVELRCDPISGHTALYWYRQSLGQGLEFLIYFQGNSAPDKSGLPSDRFSAERTGGSVSTLTIQRTQQEDSAVYLCASSRLRDRGRVYGYTFGSGTRLTVV.

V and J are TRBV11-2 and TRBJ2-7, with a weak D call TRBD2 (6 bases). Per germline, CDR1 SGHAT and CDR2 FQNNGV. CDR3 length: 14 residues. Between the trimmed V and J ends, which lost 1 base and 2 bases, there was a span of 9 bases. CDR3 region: CASSLGGGPYEQYF. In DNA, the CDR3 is TGTGCCAGCAGCTTAGGGGGAGGACCCTACGAGCAGTACTTC.

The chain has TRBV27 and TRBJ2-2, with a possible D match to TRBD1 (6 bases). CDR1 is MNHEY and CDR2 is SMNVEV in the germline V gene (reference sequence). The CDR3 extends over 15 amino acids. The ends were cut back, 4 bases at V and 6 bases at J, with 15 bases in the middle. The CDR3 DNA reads TGTGCCAGCAGTTGGGCAGGGGTTAATGCCGGGGAGCTGTTTTTT. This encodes CASSWAGVNAGELFF.

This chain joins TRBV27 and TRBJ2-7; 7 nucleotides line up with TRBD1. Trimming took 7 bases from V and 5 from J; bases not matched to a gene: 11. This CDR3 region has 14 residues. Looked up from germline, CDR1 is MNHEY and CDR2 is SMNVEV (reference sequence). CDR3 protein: CASNLRGPGNEQYF. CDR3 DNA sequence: TGTGCCAGCAACTTAAGGGGGCCCGGGAACGAGCAGTACTTC.

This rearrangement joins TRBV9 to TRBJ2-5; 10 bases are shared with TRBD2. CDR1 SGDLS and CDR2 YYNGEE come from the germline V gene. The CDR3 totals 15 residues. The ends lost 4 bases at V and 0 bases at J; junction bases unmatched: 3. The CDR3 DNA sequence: TGTGCCAGCAGCACACTAGCGGGGAACCAAGAGACCCAGTACTTC. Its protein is CASSTLAGNQETQYF. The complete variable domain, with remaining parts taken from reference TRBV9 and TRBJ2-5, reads DSGVTQTPKHLITATGQRVTLRCSPRSGDLSVYWYQQSLDQGLQFLIQYYNGEERAKGNILERFSAQQFPDLHSELNLSSLELGDSALYFCASSTLAGNQETQYFGPGTRLLVL.

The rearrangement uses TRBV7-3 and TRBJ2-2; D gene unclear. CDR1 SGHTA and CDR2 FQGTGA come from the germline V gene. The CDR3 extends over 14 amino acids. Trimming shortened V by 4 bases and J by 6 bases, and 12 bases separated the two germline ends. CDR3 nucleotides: TGTGCCAGCAGCTACAACGCCCTCTCCGGGGAGCTGTTTTTT. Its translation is CASSYNALSGELFF.

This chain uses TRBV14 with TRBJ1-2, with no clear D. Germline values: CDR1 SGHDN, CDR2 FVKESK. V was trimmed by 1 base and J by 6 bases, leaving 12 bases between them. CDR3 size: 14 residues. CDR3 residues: CASSQVRIVDGYTF. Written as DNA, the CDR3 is TGTGCCAGCAGCCAAGTCAGGATCGTCGATGGCTACACCTTC.

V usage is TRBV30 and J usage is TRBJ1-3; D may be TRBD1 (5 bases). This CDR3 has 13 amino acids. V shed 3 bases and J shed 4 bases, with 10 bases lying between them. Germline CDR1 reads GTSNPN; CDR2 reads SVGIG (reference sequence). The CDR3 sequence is CAWRSGGGNTIYF. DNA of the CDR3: TGTGCCTGGAGATCTGGGGGGGGAAACACCATATATTTT.

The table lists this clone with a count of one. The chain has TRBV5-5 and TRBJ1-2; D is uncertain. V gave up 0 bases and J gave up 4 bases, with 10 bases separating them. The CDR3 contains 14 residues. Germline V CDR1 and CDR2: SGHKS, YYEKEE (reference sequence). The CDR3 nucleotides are TGTGCCAGCAGCTTGGCCGTGATCGGCTATGGCTACACCTTC. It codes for CASSLAVIGYGYTF.

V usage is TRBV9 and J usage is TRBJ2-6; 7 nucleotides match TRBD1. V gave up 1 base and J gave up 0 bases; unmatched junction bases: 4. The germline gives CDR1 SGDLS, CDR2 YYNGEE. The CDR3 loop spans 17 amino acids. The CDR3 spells CASSVTGQISGANVLTF. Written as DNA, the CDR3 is TGTGCCAGCAGCGTAACGGGACAGATCTCTGGGGCCAACGTCCTGACTTTC.

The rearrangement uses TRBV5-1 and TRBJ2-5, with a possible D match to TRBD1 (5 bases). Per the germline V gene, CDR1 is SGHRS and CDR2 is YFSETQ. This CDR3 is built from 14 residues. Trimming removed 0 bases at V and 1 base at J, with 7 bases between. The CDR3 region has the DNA TGCGCCAGCAGCTTGGAGGGGCGCCAAGAGACCCAGTACTTC. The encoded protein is CASSLEGRQETQYF.

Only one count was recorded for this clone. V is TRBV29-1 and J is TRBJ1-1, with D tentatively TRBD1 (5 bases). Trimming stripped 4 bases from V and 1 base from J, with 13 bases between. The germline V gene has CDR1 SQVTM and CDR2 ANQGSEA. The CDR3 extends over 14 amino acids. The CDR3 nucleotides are TGCAGCGTTGCCCGGACAATGCGGAACACTGAAGCTTTCTTT. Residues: CSVARTMRNTEAFF.

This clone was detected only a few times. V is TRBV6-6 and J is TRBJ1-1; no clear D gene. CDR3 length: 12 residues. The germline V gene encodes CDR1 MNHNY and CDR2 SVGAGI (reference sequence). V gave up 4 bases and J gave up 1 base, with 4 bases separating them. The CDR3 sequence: CASSSWNTEAFF. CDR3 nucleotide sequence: TGTGCCAGCAGTTCATGGAACACTGAAGCTTTCTTT.

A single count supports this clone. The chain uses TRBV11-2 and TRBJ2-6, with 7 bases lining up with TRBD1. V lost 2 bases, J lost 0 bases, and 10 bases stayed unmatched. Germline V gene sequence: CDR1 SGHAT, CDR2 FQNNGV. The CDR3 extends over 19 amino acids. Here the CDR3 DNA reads TGTGCCAGCAGCTTACGAAGACAGGGTTCCGGCTCTGGGGCCAACGTCCTGACTTTC. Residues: CASSLRRQGSGSGANVLTF.